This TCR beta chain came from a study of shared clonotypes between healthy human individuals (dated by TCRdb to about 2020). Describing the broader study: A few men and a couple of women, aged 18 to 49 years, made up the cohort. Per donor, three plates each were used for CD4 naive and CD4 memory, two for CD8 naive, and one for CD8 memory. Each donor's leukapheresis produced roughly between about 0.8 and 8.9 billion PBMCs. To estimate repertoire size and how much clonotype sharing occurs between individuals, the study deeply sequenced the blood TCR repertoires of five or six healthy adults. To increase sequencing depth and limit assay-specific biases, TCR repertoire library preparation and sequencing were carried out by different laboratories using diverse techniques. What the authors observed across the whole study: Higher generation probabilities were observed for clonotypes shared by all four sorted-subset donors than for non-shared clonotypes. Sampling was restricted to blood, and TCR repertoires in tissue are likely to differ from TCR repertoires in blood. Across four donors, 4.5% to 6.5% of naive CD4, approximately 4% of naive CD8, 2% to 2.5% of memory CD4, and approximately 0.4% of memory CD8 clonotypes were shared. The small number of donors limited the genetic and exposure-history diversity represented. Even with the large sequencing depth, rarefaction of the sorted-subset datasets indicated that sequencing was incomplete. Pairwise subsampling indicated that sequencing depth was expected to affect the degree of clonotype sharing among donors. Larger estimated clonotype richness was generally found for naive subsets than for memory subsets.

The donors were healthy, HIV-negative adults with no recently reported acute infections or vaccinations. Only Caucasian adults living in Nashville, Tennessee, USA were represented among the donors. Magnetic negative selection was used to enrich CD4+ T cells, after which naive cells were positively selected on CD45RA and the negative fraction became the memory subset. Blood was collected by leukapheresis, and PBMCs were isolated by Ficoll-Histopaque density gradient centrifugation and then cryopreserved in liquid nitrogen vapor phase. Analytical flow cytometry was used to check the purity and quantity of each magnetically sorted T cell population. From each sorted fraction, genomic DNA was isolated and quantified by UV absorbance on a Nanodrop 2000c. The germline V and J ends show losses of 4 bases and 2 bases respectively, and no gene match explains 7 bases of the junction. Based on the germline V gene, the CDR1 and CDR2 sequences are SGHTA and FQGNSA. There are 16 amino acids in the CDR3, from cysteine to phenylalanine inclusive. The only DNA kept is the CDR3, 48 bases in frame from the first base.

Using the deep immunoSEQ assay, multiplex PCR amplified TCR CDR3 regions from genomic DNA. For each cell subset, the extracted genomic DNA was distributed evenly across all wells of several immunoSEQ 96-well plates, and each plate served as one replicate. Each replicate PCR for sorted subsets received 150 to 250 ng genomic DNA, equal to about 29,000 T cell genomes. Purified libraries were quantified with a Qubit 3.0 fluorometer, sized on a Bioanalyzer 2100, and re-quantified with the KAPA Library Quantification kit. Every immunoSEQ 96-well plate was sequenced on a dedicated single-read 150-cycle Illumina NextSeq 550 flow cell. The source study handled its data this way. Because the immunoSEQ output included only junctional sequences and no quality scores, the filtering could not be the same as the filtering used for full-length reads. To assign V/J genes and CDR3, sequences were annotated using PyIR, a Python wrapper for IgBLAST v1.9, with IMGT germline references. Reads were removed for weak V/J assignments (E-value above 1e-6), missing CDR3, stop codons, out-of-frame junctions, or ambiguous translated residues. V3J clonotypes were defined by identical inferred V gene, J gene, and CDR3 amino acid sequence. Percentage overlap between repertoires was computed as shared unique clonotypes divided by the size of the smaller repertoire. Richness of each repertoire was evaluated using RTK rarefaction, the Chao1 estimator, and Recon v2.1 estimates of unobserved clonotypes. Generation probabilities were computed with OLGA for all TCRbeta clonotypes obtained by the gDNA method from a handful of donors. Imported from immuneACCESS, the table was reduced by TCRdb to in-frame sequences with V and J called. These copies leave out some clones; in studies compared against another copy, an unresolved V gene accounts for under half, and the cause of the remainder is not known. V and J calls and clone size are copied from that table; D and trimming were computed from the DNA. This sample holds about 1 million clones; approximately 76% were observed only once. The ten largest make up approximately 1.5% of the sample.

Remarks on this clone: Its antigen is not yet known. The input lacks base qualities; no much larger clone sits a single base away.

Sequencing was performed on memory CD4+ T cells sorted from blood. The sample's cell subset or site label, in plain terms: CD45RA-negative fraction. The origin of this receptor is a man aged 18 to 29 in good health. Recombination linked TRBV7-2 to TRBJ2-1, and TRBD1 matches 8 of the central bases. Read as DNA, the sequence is TGTGCCAGCAGCTACCCCAGGGGGCGCACCTACAATGAGCAGTTCTTC. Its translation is CASSYPRGRTYNEQFF.